This T cell receptor (beta chain) emerged from a study of cytomegalovirus exposure and HLA in healthy donors. This CDR3 is built from 16 residues. From germline, CDR1 is ENHRY and CDR2 SYGVKD. V was trimmed by 0 bases and J by 6 bases, leaving 17 bases between them. PCR was performed using 60 Vbeta and 13 Jbeta primers. Measured with immunoSEQ multiplex PCR; TCRdb has only the in-frame clones, and not every one. Of fewer than 100,000 clones in the sample, less than 70% are singletons; the top ten hold roughly 1.2%. The source of this sequence is a female donor in good health and CMV-seronegative. The chain couples TRBV10-3 to TRBJ1-1; D is perhaps TRBD1 (6 bases). Sample: PBMCs. CDR3 coding DNA: TGTGCCATCAGTGAGTCCCAGGGGTCCTCACTCGCTGAAGCTTTCTTT. Translated: CAISESQGSSLAEAFF.